Shown below are 27 T cell receptor beta chains from a single sample sequenced in a study of T cell changes during pregnancy in multiple sclerosis (dated by TCRdb to between 2018 and 2021). Receptors were amplified or captured by the immunoSEQ multiplex PCR assay. TCRdb obtained this table from immuneACCESS and retained in-frame rearrangements with V and J assigned. These tables miss some clones; where compared with another copy, unresolved V genes account for less than half of the shortfall, and the remainder is unexplained. This sample comprises approximately 69,000 clones, roughly 94% of them detected only once. The ten largest clones take up 0.58% of the sample. The sequencing here drew on peripheral blood, taken in the third trimester of pregnancy. These receptors were collected from a female donor with multiple sclerosis, enrolled in a pregnancy study.

The rearrangement links TRBV7-3 to TRBJ2-1; D might be TRBD2 (5 bases). The CDR3 contains 17 residues. Trimming pared 2 bases from V and 0 bases from J, leaving 14 bases between. Germline V gene lookup returns CDR1 SGHTA and CDR2 FQGTGA. CDR3 nucleotide sequence: TGTGCCAGCAGCTTAGGGGTGGGCGGGTACTCCTACAATGAGCAGTTCTTC. It translates to CASSLGVGGYSYNEQFF.

The chain links TRBV4-2 to TRBJ2-3; 14 bases align to TRBD2. This CDR3 is built from 19 residues. Germline V gives CDR1 LGHNA, CDR2 YNFKEQ. With 1 base clipped from V and 1 base from J, the junction kept 7 bases outside the gene matches. This chain's CDR3 is CASSQAAGTSGGRTDTQYF. CDR3 nucleotide sequence: TGTGCCAGCAGCCAAGCCGCCGGGACTAGCGGGGGCCGCACAGATACGCAGTATTTT.

This rearrangement joins TRBV6-5 to TRBJ1-2, with D possibly being TRBD1 (6 bases). The V end was cut by 4 bases, the J end by 8 bases, with 14 bases between. The CDR3 loop spans 13 amino acids. Germline CDR1 MNHEY, CDR2 SVGAGI. CDR3 amino acids: CASSLTGSEGYTF. In DNA form, the CDR3 reads TGTGCCAGCAGTTTAACAGGGAGTGAAGGCTACACCTTC.

The V call is TRBV6-6, the J call TRBJ2-1, with TRBD2 matching 10 bases. CDR1 MNHNY and CDR2 SVGAGI come from the germline V gene (reference sequence). The V segment lost 6 bases and the J segment 8 bases; nucleotides outside the gene matches: 13. The CDR3 consists of 16 residues. The CDR3 DNA follows: TGTGCCAGCAGGCCATCGGGACTAGCGAGGATCTATGAGCAGTTCTTC. Translated, it gives CASRPSGLARIYEQFF.

This clone showed up just once. V usage is TRBV18 and J usage is TRBJ1-5; 8 bases match TRBD1. The CDR3 contains 20 residues. The V segment lost 0 bases and the J segment 3 bases; nucleotides outside the gene matches: 16. CDR1 and CDR2 (germline): KGHSH, LQKENI. The CDR3 reads CASSPPPGQGALFVNQPQHF. The CDR3 nucleotides are TGTGCCAGCTCACCACCCCCGGGGCAGGGGGCCTTATTCGTCAATCAGCCCCAGCATTTT.

This chain joins TRBV18 and TRBJ2-7; no firm D call. The CDR3 extends over 14 amino acids. With 0 bases removed from V and 2 bases from J, the gap between germline ends came to 8 bases. The germline V gene encodes CDR1 KGHSH and CDR2 LQKENI. This chain's CDR3 is CASSPPTAPYEQYF. CDR3 DNA sequence: TGTGCCAGCTCACCACCAACAGCCCCCTACGAGCAGTACTTC.

The chain is built from TRBV7-6 and TRBJ2-1; D gene uncertain. V was trimmed by 4 bases and J by 8 bases, leaving 15 bases between them. Germline CDR1 is SGHVS and CDR2 is FNYEAQ. CDR3 size: 14 residues. CDR3 bases: TGTGCCAGCAGCTCTTCGAATGGAGTCTATGAGCAGTTCTTC. Its translation: CASSSSNGVYEQFF.

The chain combines TRBV4-3 with TRBJ2-3; 11 bases fit TRBD2. Germline trimming cut 8 bases from V and 0 bases from J; bases unmatched to any gene: 13. CDR1 LGHNA and CDR2 YSLEER come from the germline V gene. This CDR3 has 18 residues. CDR3 residues: CASHFTSGGPTSTDTQYF. The DNA of the CDR3 is TGCGCCAGCCACTTTACTAGCGGGGGACCTACTAGCACAGATACGCAGTATTTT.

Turning to this clone: Germline and junction disagree at one end, which may indicate a read error. The chain is built from TRBV7-9 and TRBJ1-5; possibly TRBD1 for D (5 bases). In germline, CDR1 is SEHNR, CDR2 FQNEAQ (reference sequence). This CDR3 spans 13 amino acids. The CDR3 here is CASSSGENQPRHF. CDR3 nucleotides: TGTGCCAGCAGCTCGGGGGAGAATCAGCCCCGGCATTTT.

The chain carries TRBV7-9 and TRBJ1-1; 7 nucleotides agree with TRBD1. Germline V lookup: CDR1 SEHNR, CDR2 FQNEAQ (reference sequence). The CDR3 covers 15 residues. V gave up 3 bases and J gave up 7 bases; unmatched junction bases: 11. CDR3 DNA: TGTGCCAGCAGCTTTTCCACAGGGGTGTCCGGTGAAGCTTTCTTT. This sequence encodes CASSFSTGVSGEAFF.

The genes are TRBV7-9 and TRBJ1-4; D perhaps matches TRBD1 (5 bases). Germline loops: CDR1 SEHNR, CDR2 FQNEAQ (reference sequence). V dropped 5 bases and J dropped 5 bases, with 12 bases sitting between them. CDR3 length: 14 residues. CDR3 region: CASSLWGGNEKLFF. The CDR3 nucleotides are TGTGCCAGCAGCCTGTGGGGGGGGAATGAAAAACTGTTTTTT.

The chain uses TRBV19 and TRBJ2-1, with D perhaps TRBD2 (5 bases). The CDR3 sequence is 15 residues long. V was pared by 5 bases and J by 0 bases, with 11 bases between. From germline, CDR1 is LNHDA and CDR2 SQIVND (reference sequence). CDR3 DNA: TGTGCCAGTAGTGTGGCGGGTGGCTCCTACAATGAGCAGTTCTTC. This codes for CASSVAGGSYNEQFF.

J is TRBJ1-6 and V is TRBV19; 8 bases align to TRBD1. Germline assignment: CDR1 LNHDA and CDR2 SQIVND (reference sequence). The CDR3 runs 14 residues. Trimming cost V 7 bases and J 9 bases; bases outside gene matches: 8. The DNA for the CDR3 is TGTGCCAGTAACGAACGGGACAGGTCTTCACCCCTCCACTTT. Amino acids: CASNERDRSSPLHF. Using reference TRBV19 and TRBJ1-6 for the parts outside the CDR3, the full variable domain is DGGITQSPKYLFRKEGQNVTLSCEQNLNHDAMYWYRQDPGQGLRLIYYSQIVNDFQKGDIAEGYSVSREKKESFPLTVTSAQKNPTAFYLCASNERDRSSPLHFGNGTRLTVT.

J is TRBJ2-3 and V is TRBV15; possibly TRBD2 for D (6 bases). V lost 3 bases and J 0 bases, leaving 13 bases between the germline ends. CDR1 is LNHNV, CDR2 YYDKDF, per germline (reference sequence). The length of the CDR3 is 16 residues. As DNA, the CDR3 is TGTGCCACCAGCAGTAACCCGGGACTTAGCACAGATACGCAGTATTTT. This gives the protein CATSSNPGLSTDTQYF.

This sequence joins TRBV18 and TRBJ1-3; maybe TRBD1 (6 bases). The CDR3 extends over 13 amino acids. Germline loops: CDR1 KGHSH, CDR2 LQKENI. V was pared by 6 bases and J by 2 bases, with 8 bases between. CDR3 sequence: CASSQGTGNTIYF. CDR3 sequence (DNA): TGTGCCAGCTCCCAGGGGACTGGAAACACCATATATTTT.

The chain employs TRBV27 and TRBJ2-7, with 8 bases aligning to TRBD1. CDR1 is MNHEY and CDR2 is SMNVEV in the germline V gene (reference sequence). V shed 3 bases, J shed 7 bases, and the junction held 20 bases outside the gene matches. The CDR3 sequence is 18 residues long. The chain's CDR3 is CASSFQGQDTHLPREQYF. The DNA for the CDR3 is TGTGCCAGCAGTTTTCAGGGACAGGATACGCACCTACCGAGGGAGCAGTACTTC.

The rearrangement uses TRBV19 and TRBJ1-4; D possibly corresponds to TRBD1 (5 bases). The CDR3 totals 16 residues. Germline loops: CDR1 LNHDA, CDR2 SQIVND (reference sequence). Trimming left V 1 base short and J 5 bases short, with 14 bases between. CDR3 DNA: TGTGCCAGTAGTATAGGGAGACAGCGTCAGAATGAAAAACTGTTTTTT. Translating it yields CASSIGRQRQNEKLFF.

This clone showed up just once. The V gene is TRBV6-5, the J gene TRBJ1-1; a possible D gene is TRBD1 (6 bases). Trimming cost V 6 bases and J 5 bases, with 16 bases left between them. The germline CDR1 and CDR2 sequences are MNHEY and SVGAGI. The CDR3 is 14 amino acids. CDR3 coding DNA: TGTGCCAGCAGAACCCGGACAGAGGGGACTGAAGCTTTCTTT. Its translation: CASRTRTEGTEAFF.

This clone has a handful of counts. The chain carries TRBV19 and TRBJ1-1; TRBD1 might be the D (5 bases). Germline-derived CDR1 and CDR2 are LNHDA and SQIVND (reference sequence). The CDR3 is 12 amino acids. Trimming removed 7 bases from V and 1 base from J, with 7 bases in between. CDR3 residues: CASTGWNTEAFF. CDR3 sequence (DNA): TGTGCCAGTACAGGGTGGAACACTGAAGCTTTCTTT.

This rearrangement joins TRBV7-9 to TRBJ2-1; 11 nucleotides agree with TRBD1. CDR1 is SEHNR, CDR2 FQNEAQ, per germline (reference sequence). With 1 base clipped from V and 8 bases from J, the junction kept 7 bases outside the gene matches. The CDR3 has 16 amino acids. The CDR3 DNA sequence: TGTGCCAGCAGCTTAGGCTGGACAGGGGGCCGGGATGAGCAGTTCTTC. It codes for CASSLGWTGGRDEQFF.

The rearrangement uses TRBV7-2 and TRBJ1-2; TRBD1 agrees at 10 bases. The CDR3 is made up of 15 amino acids. Trimming removed 4 bases from V and 6 bases from J; junction bases left unmatched: 8. CDR1 is SGHTA, CDR2 FQGNSA, per germline. The CDR3 spells CASSYATGGRDGYTF. CDR3 nucleotides: TGTGCCAGCAGCTATGCGACAGGGGGCCGAGATGGCTACACCTTC.

The V gene is TRBV7-2, the J gene TRBJ1-1; D ambiguous. CDR3 length: 15 residues. V lost 5 bases and J 6 bases, leaving 19 bases between the germline ends. Germline assignment: CDR1 SGHTA and CDR2 FQGNSA. The CDR3 coding sequence is TGTGCCAGCAGCCTGAACAACAATAGCCCTTCTGAAGCTTTCTTT. The encoded protein is CASSLNNNSPSEAFF.

The rearrangement joins TRBV4-1 to TRBJ2-5, with TRBD1 as a possible D gene (5 bases). Germline CDR1 reads MGHRA; CDR2 reads YSYEKL. The CDR3 has 15 residues. The V gene lost 4 bases and the J gene lost 4 bases, with 16 bases spanning the gap. Here the CDR3 reads CASSRPEVQGETQYF. CDR3 nucleotides: TGCGCCAGCAGCCGACCGGAAGTTCAGGGAGAGACCCAGTACTTC.

The V call is TRBV4-3, the J call TRBJ2-1; 7 nucleotides match TRBD2. This CDR3 region has 16 residues. V lost 1 base and J lost 9; bases outside the gene matches: 12. From germline, CDR1 is LGHNA and CDR2 YSLEER. The CDR3 DNA is TGCGCCAGCAGCCAAGGCGCCGTCCGGGGGGATGTTGAGCAGTTCTTC. Residues: CASSQGAVRGDVEQFF.

This chain links TRBV28 with TRBJ1-2; D call uncertain. The CDR3 spans 13 residues. Trimming stripped 7 bases from V and 0 bases from J, with 9 bases between. Germline V gives CDR1 MDHEN, CDR2 SYDVKM. CDR3 bases: TGTGCCAGCATTGCGAGCCCTAACTATGGCTACACCTTC. This codes for CASIASPNYGYTF.

The chain couples TRBV27 to TRBJ2-1, with D maybe TRBD2 (6 bases). The CDR3 sequence is 13 residues long. CDR1 and CDR2 from the germline V gene are MNHEY and SMNVEV (reference sequence). The V end lost 0 bases, the J end lost 6 bases, and 6 bases lay between the germline ends. The chain's CDR3 is CASSLSGGNEQFF. CDR3 coding DNA: TGTGCCAGCAGTTTATCGGGGGGCAATGAGCAGTTCTTC.

V is TRBV5-4 and J is TRBJ1-4, with D maybe TRBD1 (6 bases). The V end was cut by 4 bases, the J end by 2 bases, with 9 bases between. This CDR3 is 14 amino acids long. The germline V gene encodes CDR1 SGHNT and CDR2 YYREEE (reference sequence). The CDR3 spells CASSAGVTNEKLFF. CDR3 in DNA: TGTGCCAGCAGCGCAGGGGTTACTAATGAAAAACTGTTTTTT. The full variable domain, with the rest looked up from reference TRBV5-4 and TRBJ1-4, is ETGVTQSPTHLIKTRGQQVTLRCSSQSGHNTVSWYQQALGQGPQFIFQYYREEENGRGNFPPRFSGLQFPNYSSELNVNALELDDSALYLCASSAGVTNEKLFFGSGTQLSVL.